The clone carrying this T cell receptor beta chain has a count of ten or more. Its antigen is unknown. CDR1 is SGHNT and CDR2 is YENEEA in the germline V gene. CDR3 length: 13 amino acids. V was shortened by 3 bases and J by 5 bases, with 10 bases between the two germline ends. This entry is derived from a study of tumor-infiltrating lymphocytes in primary liver carcinoma. The wider study: Primary liver carcinoma, confirmed by histopathology, was surgically resected. The patient population consisted of men and women between 30 and 69 years of age.

It was unsorted whole blood that yielded blood RNA, and germline DNA was also extracted. Starting material of around 460 ng total RNA yielded TCR beta cDNA via a constant-region primer. It was through three nested multiplex PCR rounds of slightly modified ARM-PCR that TCR beta libraries arose. Each of the first two PCR rounds ran around 10 cycles with TRBV1-TRBV30 forward and C-beta reverse primers. TCRdb re-called the multiplex PCR reads with MiXCR, one entry per CDR3 protein. The table records 300,000 to 400,000 distinct CDR3 sequences, approximately 65% of them present only once. Whole-study findings and limits: Tumor top-250-clone fractions significantly exceeded those of blood (p = 0.039). In tumor-adjacent and tumor-blood pairs, overlap was lower than in tumor region pairs.

V usage is TRBV11-3 and J usage is TRBJ2-5, with D tentatively TRBD2 (6 bases). Sequencing was performed on peripheral blood. The TCR originated in a man aged 40-55 years with primary liver carcinoma and hepatitis B virus infection. The CDR3 sequence is CASSFIAEETQYF. The CDR3, as DNA: TGTGCCAGCAGCTTTATAGCGGAGGAGACCCAGTACTTC.